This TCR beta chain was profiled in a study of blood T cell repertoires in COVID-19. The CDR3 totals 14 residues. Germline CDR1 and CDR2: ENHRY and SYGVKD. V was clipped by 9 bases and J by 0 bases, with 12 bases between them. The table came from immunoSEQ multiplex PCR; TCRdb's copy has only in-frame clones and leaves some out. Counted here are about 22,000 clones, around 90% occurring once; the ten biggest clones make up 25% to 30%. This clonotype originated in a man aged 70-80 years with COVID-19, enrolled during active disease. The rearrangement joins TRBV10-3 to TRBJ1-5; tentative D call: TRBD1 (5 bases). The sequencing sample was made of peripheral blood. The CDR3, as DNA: TGTGCCATTTCACAGGAGACTAGCAATCAGCCCCAGCATTTT. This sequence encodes CAISQETSNQPQHF.